This TCR beta chain was obtained from a study of T cells in Graves' hyperthyroidism and ophthalmopathy. Diagnoses were made from clinical symptoms, serum measures (thyroxine and TRAb), thyroid ultrasound and orbital computed tomography. Blood was sampled at initial diagnosis of hyperthyroidism, prior to onset of any ophthalmopathy symptoms. V shed 2 bases and J shed 4 bases, with 11 bases lying between them. The CDR3 runs 14 residues. The germline V gene has CDR1 MNHEY and CDR2 SMNVEV (reference sequence). This clonotype appeared many times. Using RNA transcripts as the source, TCR beta CDR3 regions were amplified. A first-round RT-PCR of the TCR CDR3 used the HTBI primer set. TCRdb fed the multiplex PCR reads into MiXCR, producing one record per CDR3 protein. The sample has fewer than 450,000 distinct CDR3 sequences; roughly 15% are singletons.

Sequencing used blood. This receptor was obtained from a woman between 25 and 40 years old with Graves' hyperthyroidism that later progressed to Graves' ophthalmopathy. The chain links TRBV27 to TRBJ1-1; D perhaps matches TRBD1 (5 bases). The CDR3 coding sequence is TGTGCCAGCAGTTTAGAGGGGTGGGGCACTGAAGCTTTCTTT. Its translation is CASSLEGWGTEAFF.